The 18 T cell receptor beta chains reported below all come from one sample, sequenced in a study of cytomegalovirus exposure and HLA in healthy donors. Researchers ran the PCR with 60 Vbeta and 13 Jbeta primers. Some clones are missing from TCRdb's copy, which holds only in-frame ones; the method was immunoSEQ multiplex PCR. The table lists about 39,000 clones. The specimen sequenced was PBMCs. The receptors were gathered from a male donor in good health and CMV-seronegative.

V gene TRBV5-1 combines with J gene TRBJ2-3, with TRBD2 matching over 8 bases. This CDR3 is 16 amino acids long. The trim removed 0 bases at V and 5 bases at J, leaving 8 bases unmatched. Germline V CDR1 and CDR2: SGHRS, YFSETQ. CDR3 bases: TGCGCCAGCAGCTTGGGATCGGGGGGGGGACAAGATACGCAGTATTTT. The encoded protein is CASSLGSGGGQDTQYF.

The genes are TRBV6-4 and TRBJ2-1; TRBD1 might be the D (7 bases). The germline CDR1 and CDR2 sequences are MRHNA and SNTAGT. The CDR3 spans 16 residues. V was clipped by 4 bases and J by 1 base, with 14 bases between them. CDR3 region: CASSVEGASSYNEQFF. CDR3 sequence (DNA): TGTGCCAGCAGTGTGGAGGGGGCGAGTTCCTACAATGAGCAGTTCTTC.

V usage is TRBV11-2 and J usage is TRBJ1-5; the D is unclear. Germline-derived CDR1 and CDR2 are SGHAT and FQNNGV. V lost 5 bases, J lost 6 bases, and 17 bases lay in between. The length of the CDR3 is 15 residues. CDR3 loop: CASSHLSGEGQPQHF. The CDR3 bases are TGTGCCAGCAGCCATCTCAGCGGGGAAGGTCAGCCCCAGCATTTT.

The chain carries TRBV19 and TRBJ2-4; tentatively, D is TRBD2 (6 bases). The CDR3 extends over 13 amino acids. The V end lost 10 bases, the J end lost 4 bases, and 14 bases lay between the germline ends. Per germline, CDR1 LNHDA and CDR2 SQIVND (reference sequence). CDR3 coding DNA: TGTGCCACCCTGGGACTCGTTAAAAACATTCAGTACTTC. The encoded protein is CATLGLVKNIQYF.

The V call is TRBV7-9, the J call TRBJ2-3; 10 bases agree with TRBD2. Germline V CDR1 and CDR2: SEHNR, FQNEAQ (reference sequence). The CDR3 covers 18 residues. CDR3 DNA sequence: TGTGTCCATAGCTTACTTGAAACTAGCGGGGTTAAGCGGGATACGCAGTATTTT. Its translation is CVHSLLETSGVKRDTQYF.

The gene calls are TRBV2 and TRBJ1-1, with D maybe TRBD1 (5 bases). Trimming cost V 7 bases and J 4 bases, with 13 bases left between them. Germline V CDR1 and CDR2: SNHLY, FYNNEI. The CDR3 runs to 13 residues. The DNA for the CDR3 is TGTGCCAGCACTCAGGGTTACGGCACTGAAGCTTTCTTT. It codes for CASTQGYGTEAFF.

This sequence joins TRBV6-1 and TRBJ2-5; the match to TRBD2 covers 8 bases. Near its end, the DNA agrees better with TRBJ2-7, so the J call may be wrong. Per germline, CDR1 MNHNS and CDR2 SASEGT. CDR3 length: 15 amino acids. The CDR3 nucleotides read TGTGCCAGCAGTGACGGTAGCGGGGACTCCTACGAGCAGTACTTC. This gives the protein CASSDGSGDSYEQYF.

This chain uses TRBV27 with TRBJ1-1, with TRBD1 as a possible D gene (5 bases). The CDR3 loop spans 14 amino acids. V was trimmed by 2 bases and J by 0 bases, leaving 7 bases between them. CDR1 and CDR2 (germline): MNHEY, SMNVEV (reference sequence). CDR3 in amino acids: CASSLRGMNTEAFF. CDR3 coding DNA: TGTGCCAGCAGTTTAAGGGGAATGAACACTGAAGCTTTCTTT.

This rearrangement joins TRBV4-1 to TRBJ1-1; D is uncertain. Germline CDR1 and CDR2: MGHRA and YSYEKL. The CDR3 runs 11 residues. Trimming removed 9 bases at V and 7 bases at J, with 12 bases between. CDR3 sequence (DNA): TGCGCCAGAAGCAAACAAGATGAAGCTTTCTTT. Translated, it gives CARSKQDEAFF.

The chain couples TRBV19 to TRBJ2-7, with D possibly being TRBD2 (6 bases). The V gene lost 2 bases and the J gene lost 0 bases, with 11 bases spanning the gap. This CDR3 is 15 amino acids long. Germline lookup yields CDR1 LNHDA and CDR2 SQIVND (reference sequence). CDR3 nucleotides: TGTGCCAGTAGTATACGGCGCGGGGCCTCCTACGAGCAGTACTTC. This sequence encodes CASSIRRGASYEQYF.

CDR3 protein: CASSLLGLGPGELFF. The CDR3 nucleotides are TGTGCCAGCAGTTTGCTGGGACTAGGGCCCGGGGAGCTGTTTTTT. The V and J genes are TRBV2 and TRBJ2-2; 8 bases are a match to TRBD2. V shed 5 bases, J shed 6 bases, and the junction held 8 bases outside the gene matches. Germline CDR1 reads SNHLY; CDR2 reads FYNNEI. The CDR3 has 15 amino acids.

CDR3 DNA sequence: TGTGCCAGCAGCGTAGCTACCCGGGCAGGGGGACAAGAGACCCAGTACTTC. This encodes CASSVATRAGGQETQYF. The rearrangement joins TRBV9 to TRBJ2-5; 7 positions match TRBD1. The CDR3 has 17 amino acids. Germline V lookup: CDR1 SGDLS, CDR2 YYNGEE. V trimming: 0 bases; J trimming: 2 bases; junction bases outside the gene matches: 10.

This chain uses TRBV5-4 with TRBJ2-3; 8 nucleotides match TRBD1. Germline lookup yields CDR1 SGHNT and CDR2 YYREEE (reference sequence). The CDR3 has 16 amino acids. V shed 4 bases, J shed 2 bases, and the junction held 9 bases outside the gene matches. CDR3 protein: CASSTRTGYVTDTQYF. The DNA of the CDR3 is TGTGCCAGCAGCACTCGGACAGGGTATGTCACAGATACGCAGTATTTT.

The rearrangement uses TRBV6-6 and TRBJ1-2, with a tentative D call TRBD1 (6 bases). This CDR3 has 15 residues. V shed 7 bases and J shed 8 bases, with 23 bases lying between them. Germline V CDR1 and CDR2: MNHNY, SVGAGI (reference sequence). In nucleotides, the CDR3 is TGTGCCAGCAACAGGGACACAACGGAACCCTGGGGCTACACCTTC. Amino acids: CASNRDTTEPWGYTF.

The chain recombines TRBV27 with TRBJ1-5; 7 bases line up with TRBD1. V trimming: 5 bases; J trimming: 4 bases; junction bases outside the gene matches: 8. The germline V gene encodes CDR1 MNHEY and CDR2 SMNVEV (reference sequence). The CDR3 has 15 residues. This chain's CDR3 is CASSPRQGLNQPQHF. CDR3 in DNA: TGTGCCAGCAGTCCCAGACAGGGTTTGAATCAGCCCCAGCATTTT.

The CDR3 region is CASGLAPGTQYF. Written as DNA, the CDR3 is TGTGCCAGCGGCCTAGCCCCAGGTACGCAGTATTTT. V is TRBV2 and J is TRBJ2-3; possible D gene TRBD2, 5 bases. The CDR3 has 12 residues. The germline CDR1 and CDR2 sequences are SNHLY and FYNNEI. Trimming left V 8 bases short and J 8 bases short, with 14 bases between.

The J gene is TRBJ1-2, the V gene TRBV13, with D unclear. The CDR3 contains 13 residues. V was pared by 0 bases and J by 5 bases, with 7 bases between. Germline-derived CDR1 and CDR2 are PRHDT and FYEKMQ (reference sequence). The CDR3 DNA reads TGTGCCAGCAGCTTAGGGGGAGAATATGGCTACACCTTC. Protein sequence: CASSLGGEYGYTF. Full variable domain (rest looked up from reference TRBV13 and TRBJ1-2): AAGVIQSPRHLIKEKRETATLKCYPIPRHDTVYWYQQGPGQDPQFLISFYEKMQSDKGSIPDRFSAQQFSDYHSELNMSSLELGDSALYFCASSLGGEYGYTFGSGTRLTVV.

The chain links TRBV6-5 to TRBJ1-6; 10 nucleotides line up with TRBD1. This CDR3 spans 15 amino acids. Losses at the gene ends were 6 bases for V and 10 bases for J; bases not matched to a gene: 9. Germline CDR1 and CDR2: MNHEY and SVGAGI. CDR3 sequence: CASRPDRGLSSPLHF. CDR3 nucleotide sequence: TGTGCCAGCAGACCCGACAGGGGGCTTAGCTCACCCCTCCACTTT.